This T cell receptor (beta chain) appears in the sequencing data of a study of cytomegalovirus exposure and HLA in healthy donors. Findings and limits, study-wide: A later analysis found TCR association rates differed by HLA locus, highest for DRB1 and lowest for HLA-C. Previous analysis showed most TCR beta V segments were productive about 87% or about 30% of the time. TCR beta chains numbering 164 were designated cytomegalovirus-associated.

Trimming removed 4 bases from V and 1 base from J; junction bases left unmatched: 9. This CDR3 spans 16 amino acids. Germline V CDR1 and CDR2: MNHEY, SVGAGI. Donors were nominally healthy when sampled, though unrecorded immune exposures were likely. Amplification used 60 Vbeta primers and 13 Jbeta primers. Generated by immunoSEQ multiplex PCR, the TCRdb table keeps only in-frame clones and is missing some. The sample holds tens of thousands of clones, roughly 79% seen once. A word on this clone: What it binds is unknown.

Sequenced input: PBMCs. The rearrangement uses TRBV6-5 and TRBJ1-2; 7 nucleotides line up with TRBD1. This TCR was recovered from a man in his fifties or sixties in good health and CMV-seronegative. CDR3 sequence: CASSFHRDSFNYGYTF. The CDR3, as DNA: TGTGCCAGCAGTTTCCACCGGGACAGCTTTAACTATGGCTACACCTTC.